A single sample gave rise to the 27 T cell receptor beta chains below, sequenced in a study of blood T cell repertoires in COVID-19. Clones were sequenced by immunoSEQ multiplex PCR, and TCRdb holds only the in-frame ones, with some missing. This sample has a few hundred thousand clones, with about 88% found just once. The sequenced sample was peripheral blood. Every receptor here comes from a woman aged 60-70 years with COVID-19, enrolled during active disease.

The V gene is TRBV5-8, the J gene TRBJ1-5, with D hard to call. Trimming removed 1 base at V and 0 bases at J, with 8 bases between. The germline CDR1 and CDR2 sequences are SGHTS and YDEGEE. This CDR3 has 15 amino acids. The CDR3 bases are TGTGCCAGCAGCTTGTACAGTTATAGCAATCAGCCCCAGCATTTT. It is translated as CASSLYSYSNQPQHF.

The rearrangement links TRBV24-1 to TRBJ1-3; TRBD1 matches at 7 bases. Losses at the gene ends were 0 bases for V and 3 bases for J; bases not matched to a gene: 7. The CDR3 loop spans 17 amino acids. CDR1 is KGHDR, CDR2 SFDVKD, per germline. The CDR3: CATSDLQEGARGNTIYF. The CDR3 coding sequence is TGTGCCACCAGTGATTTGCAAGAGGGGGCGCGTGGAAACACCATATATTTT.

This chain joins TRBV19 and TRBJ2-7; TRBD1 is a possible D gene (8 bases). The CDR3 extends over 14 amino acids. The V and J ends lost 9 bases and 0 bases respectively, with 15 bases between them. The germline V gene has CDR1 LNHDA and CDR2 SQIVND (reference sequence). In nucleotides, the CDR3 is TGTGCCAGCACAACAGGGGGGGGCTCCTACGAGCAGTACTTC. Residues: CASTTGGGSYEQYF. The variable domain in full, completed from reference TRBV19 and TRBJ2-7, reads DGGITQSPKYLFRKEGQNVTLSCEQNLNHDAMYWYRQDPGQGLRLIYYSQIVNDFQKGDIAEGYSVSREKKESFPLTVTSAQKNPTAFYLCASTTGGGSYEQYFGPGTRLTVT.

The chain employs TRBV27 and TRBJ1-4, with D possibly TRBD1 on 6 matching bases. The V end lost 8 bases, the J end lost 0 bases, and 16 bases lay between the germline ends. CDR1 MNHEY and CDR2 SMNVEV come from the germline V gene (reference sequence). There are 16 residues in the CDR3. CDR3 in DNA: TGTGCCAGCCGAGAGATTTACAGGGCAACTAATGAAAAACTGTTTTTT. Encoded protein: CASREIYRATNEKLFF.

The chain combines TRBV10-3 with TRBJ2-7; D is uncertain. V dropped 7 bases and J dropped 2 bases, with 12 bases sitting between them. This CDR3 contains 13 residues. Per germline, CDR1 ENHRY and CDR2 SYGVKD. The CDR3 DNA follows: TGTGCCATCATGGGCATCCTAACCTACGAGCAGTACTTC. Its protein product is CAIMGILTYEQYF.

The chain joins TRBV5-1 to TRBJ2-3, with 8 positions matching TRBD2. CDR3 length equals 15 residues. V gave up 1 base and J gave up 1 base; unmatched junction bases: 2. Germline V gives CDR1 SGHRS, CDR2 YFSETQ. CDR3 protein: CASSLLLAGTDTQYF. The CDR3 DNA reads TGCGCCAGCAGCTTGTTACTAGCGGGCACAGATACGCAGTATTTT.

This chain links TRBV4-1 with TRBJ1-5; no clear D gene. Germline-derived CDR1 and CDR2 are MGHRA and YSYEKL. This CDR3 has 15 residues. V dropped 4 bases and J dropped 3 bases, with 13 bases sitting between them. In DNA form, the CDR3 reads TGCGCCAGCAGCCCCCTGTCCCTACTCAATCAGCCCCAGCATTTT. Amino acid sequence: CASSPLSLLNQPQHF.

This clone turned up a few times. The rearrangement joins TRBV10-2 to TRBJ2-1; TRBD2 matches at 10 bases. The trim removed 0 bases at V and 4 bases at J, leaving 9 bases unmatched. There are 18 residues in the CDR3. Germline V gene lookup returns CDR1 WSHSY and CDR2 SAAADI. In DNA form, the CDR3 reads TGCGCCAGCAGTGAGTCGAAGGGTAGCGGGGGGCTTTACAATGAGCAGTTCTTC. This gives the protein CASSESKGSGGLYNEQFF.

This clone showed up just once. The chain recombines TRBV9 with TRBJ2-2; 7 bases are a match to TRBD2. Per germline, CDR1 SGDLS and CDR2 YYNGEE. V gave up 0 bases and J gave up 4 bases; unmatched junction bases: 0. The CDR3 has 14 amino acids. The CDR3 reads CASSVGGGTGELFF. The CDR3 DNA sequence: TGTGCCAGCAGCGTAGGCGGGGGCACCGGGGAGCTGTTTTTT. The full variable domain, with the rest looked up from reference TRBV9 and TRBJ2-2, is DSGVTQTPKHLITATGQRVTLRCSPRSGDLSVYWYQQSLDQGLQFLIQYYNGEERAKGNILERFSAQQFPDLHSELNLSSLELGDSALYFCASSVGGGTGELFFGEGSRLTVL.

The gene calls are TRBV11-2 and TRBJ1-1; 8 nucleotides align to TRBD1. The V and J ends lost 5 bases and 4 bases, in that order; junction bases with no gene match: 9. The CDR3 has 15 residues. Germline lookup yields CDR1 SGHAT and CDR2 FQNNGV. CDR3 amino acids: CASSERQGTGTEAFF. Written as DNA, the CDR3 is TGTGCCAGCAGCGAACGACAGGGGACAGGCACTGAAGCTTTCTTT.

The chain joins TRBV7-9 to TRBJ1-4, with D possibly matching TRBD1 (5 bases). The CDR3 spans 14 residues. Germline CDR1 reads SEHNR; CDR2 reads FQNEAQ (reference sequence). Trimming pared 5 bases from V and 8 bases from J, leaving 15 bases between. CDR3 loop: CASSRMGGGEKLFF. The CDR3 region has the DNA TGTGCCAGCAGCCGCATGGGGGGAGGCGAAAAACTGTTTTTT.

This chain joins TRBV6-2 or TRBV6-3 and TRBJ1-2; maybe TRBD1 (5 bases). The CDR3 length is 15 residues. The V and J ends lost 0 bases and 1 base respectively, with 9 bases between them. CDR1 and CDR2 (germline): MNHEY, SVGEGT. The chain's CDR3 is CASSYSRGNNYGYTF. DNA for the CDR3: TGTGCCAGCAGTTACTCTCGGGGGAATAACTATGGCTACACCTTC.

The V and J genes are TRBV19 and TRBJ2-1; 7 nucleotides line up with TRBD2. V dropped 3 bases and J dropped 10; count of bases not matched to a gene: 6. Germline-derived CDR1 and CDR2 are LNHDA and SQIVND (reference sequence). This CDR3 comprises 13 residues. CDR3 amino acids: CASSMGRGNEQFF. The DNA for the CDR3 is TGTGCCAGTAGTATGGGGCGGGGGAACGAGCAGTTCTTC.

The gene calls are TRBV30 and TRBJ1-2; 8 nucleotides align to TRBD1. The trim removed 1 base at V and 8 bases at J, leaving 6 bases unmatched. The CDR3 extends over 13 amino acids. The germline gives CDR1 GTSNPN, CDR2 SVGIG (reference sequence). DNA for the CDR3: TGTGCCTGGAGTGGACAGGGGTCCTTAGGCTACACCTTC. The encoded protein is CAWSGQGSLGYTF.

This chain links TRBV5-1 with TRBJ1-1; tentatively, D is TRBD1 (6 bases). Trimming shortened V by 4 bases and J by 1 base, and 11 bases separated the two germline ends. This CDR3 contains 14 residues. The germline V gene encodes CDR1 SGHRS and CDR2 YFSETQ. CDR3 sequence (DNA): TGCGCCAGCAGCATACAGGGTCCGAACACTGAAGCTTTCTTT. It specifies CASSIQGPNTEAFF. Filled out from reference TRBV5-1 and TRBJ1-1, the complete variable domain reads KAGVTQTPRYLIKTRGQQVTLSCSPISGHRSVSWYQQTPGQGLQFLFEYFSETQRNKGNFPGRFSGRQFSNSRSEMNVSTLELGDSALYLCASSIQGPNTEAFFGQGTRLTVV.

This sequence joins TRBV2 and TRBJ2-2, with 7 positions matching TRBD1. This CDR3 region has 13 residues. CDR1 and CDR2 from the germline V gene are SNHLY and FYNNEI. V lost 11 bases and J lost 5; bases outside the gene matches: 8. This CDR3 reads CACRGQTTGELFF. DNA for the CDR3: TGTGCCTGCCGGGGACAGACAACCGGGGAGCTGTTTTTT.

This chain joins TRBV7-7 and TRBJ2-2, with a tentative D call TRBD2 (6 bases). V was trimmed by 7 bases and J by 0 bases, leaving 24 bases between them. Per the germline V gene, CDR1 is SSHAT and CDR2 is FNYEAQ (reference sequence). The length of the CDR3 is 19 residues. CDR3 region: CASTSGRRGLNPNTGELFF. CDR3 bases: TGTGCCAGCACCTCAGGCCGGCGGGGCTTGAATCCGAACACCGGGGAGCTGTTTTTT.

This clone has a single count. The J gene is TRBJ2-5, the V gene TRBV5-1; D may be TRBD2 (5 bases). Germline V gene sequence: CDR1 SGHRS, CDR2 YFSETQ. The CDR3 runs 14 residues. Trimming cost V 0 bases and J 1 base, with 7 bases left between them. The CDR3 is CASSLGGPQETQYF. The CDR3, as DNA: TGCGCCAGCAGCTTGGGCGGGCCCCAAGAGACCCAGTACTTC. Together with reference TRBV5-1 and TRBJ2-5, the CDR3 gives the full variable domain: KAGVTQTPRYLIKTRGQQVTLSCSPISGHRSVSWYQQTPGQGLQFLFEYFSETQRNKGNFPGRFSGRQFSNSRSEMNVSTLELGDSALYLCASSLGGPQETQYFGPGTRLLVL.

In the case of this clone: The same CDR3 arises from other DNA sequences in this sample as well. The rearrangement links TRBV10-3 to TRBJ1-1; tentatively, D is TRBD1 (6 bases). In germline, CDR1 is ENHRY, CDR2 SYGVKD. Trimming removed 4 bases at V and 4 bases at J, with 7 bases between. The CDR3 sequence is 12 residues long. The CDR3: CAISGGGTEAFF. The CDR3 DNA sequence: TGTGCCATCAGTGGAGGGGGCACTGAAGCTTTCTTT.

This clone was counted only a few times. This rearrangement joins TRBV4-2 to TRBJ2-1, with TRBD1 identical over 7 bases. Germline V CDR1 and CDR2: LGHNA, YNFKEQ. The trim removed 3 bases at V and 5 bases at J, leaving 10 bases unmatched. This CDR3 spans 16 amino acids. The CDR3 spells CASSQGQLSGNNEQFF. The CDR3 nucleotides read TGTGCCAGCAGCCAGGGACAGTTAAGTGGGAACAATGAGCAGTTCTTC.

The chain uses TRBV3-1 (or the pseudogene TRBV3-2) and TRBJ1-1; maybe TRBD1 (5 bases). The CDR3 runs 13 residues. Per the germline V gene, CDR1 is LGHDT and CDR2 is YNNKEL (reference sequence). The V and J ends lost 0 bases and 8 bases respectively, with 10 bases between them. The CDR3 sequence is CASSQEGAYEAFF. DNA of the CDR3: TGTGCCAGCAGCCAAGAAGGGGCTTACGAAGCTTTCTTT.

The chain recombines TRBV15 with TRBJ2-1; D is ambiguous. Germline V gene lookup returns CDR1 LNHNV and CDR2 YYDKDF (reference sequence). This CDR3 is built from 12 residues. V lost 1 base to trimming and J lost 9 bases, with 7 bases between them. The CDR3 loop is CATSRVVSEQFF. DNA of the CDR3: TGTGCCACCAGCAGAGTCGTGAGTGAGCAGTTCTTC.

This CDR3 reads CASSTTVLRNTIYF. DNA for the CDR3: TGTGCCAGTAGTACGACAGTTCTTCGAAACACCATATATTTT. The V and J genes are TRBV19 and TRBJ1-3, with D perhaps TRBD1 (5 bases). From germline, CDR1 is LNHDA and CDR2 SQIVND (reference sequence). This CDR3 is 14 amino acids long. V dropped 4 bases and J dropped 5 bases, with 12 bases sitting between them.

V is TRBV18 and J is TRBJ2-1, with 10 bases aligning to TRBD1. Germline assignment: CDR1 KGHSH and CDR2 LQKENI. Germline trimming cut 1 base from V and 4 bases from J; bases unmatched to any gene: 4. CDR3 length equals 16 residues. CDR3 DNA: TGTGCCAGCTCACCACGGGACAGGGGTGGGTACAATGAGCAGTTCTTC. Translation: CASSPRDRGGYNEQFF.

This sequence joins TRBV19 and TRBJ2-1, with 9 bases that match TRBD1. V gave up 6 bases and J gave up 8 bases; unmatched junction bases: 14. This CDR3 is built from 16 residues. Germline-derived CDR1 and CDR2 are LNHDA and SQIVND (reference sequence). CDR3 bases: TGTGCCAGTAGCTTTAGAGGGGGACAGGGAACCCATGAGCAGTTCTTC. This sequence encodes CASSFRGGQGTHEQFF.

The chain joins TRBV4-2 to TRBJ2-5, with TRBD2 matching 7 bases. CDR1 is LGHNA, CDR2 YNFKEQ, per germline. V shed 4 bases and J 4 bases; nucleotides not matched to a gene: 12. The CDR3 length is 16 residues. CDR3 protein: CASSRQEGTNGETQYF. The CDR3 DNA follows: TGTGCCAGCAGCCGACAAGAAGGGACTAACGGAGAGACCCAGTACTTC.

This clone showed up just once. The gene calls are TRBV19 and TRBJ1-5; D is possibly TRBD1 (5 bases). Deletions cut 6 bases from V and 2 bases from J, with 11 bases between. Germline assignment: CDR1 LNHDA and CDR2 SQIVND (reference sequence). The CDR3 spans 14 residues. The CDR3 DNA sequence: TGTGCCAGTAGCAGCGAAGGGGGCAATCAGCCCCAGCATTTT. Its translation is CASSSEGGNQPQHF.